This T cell receptor (beta chain) was sequenced in a study of shared clonotypes between healthy human individuals. Measured with immunoSEQ multiplex PCR; TCRdb has only the in-frame clones, and not every one. The table lists about 380,000 clones, around 96% of them singletons. Concerning this clone: The antigen is not known.

Broader study findings: Richness estimates generally favored naive over memory subsets.

This CDR3 has 16 amino acids. V dropped 1 base and J dropped 6 bases, with 15 bases sitting between them. The V gene's germline CDR1 is LNHDA and CDR2 SQIVND (reference sequence). The material sequenced was memory CD8+ T cells sorted from blood. Subset denoted: CD45RO+ cells pooled with CCR7-negative TemRA cells. This rearrangement joins TRBV19 to TRBJ2-2, with a tentative D call TRBD1 (5 bases). The receptor was derived from a man aged 25 to 40 in good health. For the CDR3, the DNA is TGTGCCAGTAGTATAGGCCGGACCAAGGGGTCCGGGGAGCTGTTTTTT. It is translated as CASSIGRTKGSGELFF. The full variable domain, completed using reference TRBV19 and TRBJ2-2, is DGGITQSPKYLFRKEGQNVTLSCEQNLNHDAMYWYRQDPGQGLRLIYYSQIVNDFQKGDIAEGYSVSREKKESFPLTVTSAQKNPTAFYLCASSIGRTKGSGELFFGEGSRLTVL.